This TCR beta chain appears in the sequencing data of a study of blood T cell repertoires in COVID-19. Study overall: In each case, the material was cDNA or gDNA derived from T cells, B-cell-depleted T cells, or PBMCs.

Study processing details: Reference gene primer amplification gave estimated nucleated cell counts. The repertoire was sequenced with immunoSEQ multiplex PCR; TCRdb's copy has only in-frame clones and lacks some. For V, J and clone size, that table is used; D and trimming come from the DNA. Found here are about 200,000 clones, roughly 90% of them singletons; the top ten hold under 2.5%. The CDR3 covers 15 residues. Germline CDR1 and CDR2: WSHSY and SAAADI. V lost 0 bases, J lost 7 bases, and 7 bases stayed unmatched. The rearrangement joins TRBV10-2 to TRBJ1-2; 8 bases are a match to TRBD1. The sample comprised peripheral blood. The TCR comes from a man aged 35-49 years with active or convalescent COVID-19. CDR3 amino acids: CASSESGRGRGGYTF. CDR3 sequence (DNA): TGCGCCAGCAGTGAGTCAGGCAGGGGGCGTGGTGGCTACACCTTC.